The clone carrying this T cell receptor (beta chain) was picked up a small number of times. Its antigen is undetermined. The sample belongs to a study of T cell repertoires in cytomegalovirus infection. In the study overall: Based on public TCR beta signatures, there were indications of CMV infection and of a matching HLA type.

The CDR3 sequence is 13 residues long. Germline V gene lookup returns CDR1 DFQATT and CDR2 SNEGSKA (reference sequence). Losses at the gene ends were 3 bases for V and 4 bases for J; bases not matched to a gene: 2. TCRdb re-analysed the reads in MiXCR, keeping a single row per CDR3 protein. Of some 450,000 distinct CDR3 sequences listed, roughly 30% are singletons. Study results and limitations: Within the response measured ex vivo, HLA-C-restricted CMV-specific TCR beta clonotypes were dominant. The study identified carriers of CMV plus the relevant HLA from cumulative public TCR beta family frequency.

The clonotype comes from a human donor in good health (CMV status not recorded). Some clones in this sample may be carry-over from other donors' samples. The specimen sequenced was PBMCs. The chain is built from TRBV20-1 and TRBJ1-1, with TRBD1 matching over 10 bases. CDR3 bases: TGCAGTGCTAGGTGGACAGGGGGCACTGAAGCTTTCTTT. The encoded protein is CSARWTGGTEAFF.